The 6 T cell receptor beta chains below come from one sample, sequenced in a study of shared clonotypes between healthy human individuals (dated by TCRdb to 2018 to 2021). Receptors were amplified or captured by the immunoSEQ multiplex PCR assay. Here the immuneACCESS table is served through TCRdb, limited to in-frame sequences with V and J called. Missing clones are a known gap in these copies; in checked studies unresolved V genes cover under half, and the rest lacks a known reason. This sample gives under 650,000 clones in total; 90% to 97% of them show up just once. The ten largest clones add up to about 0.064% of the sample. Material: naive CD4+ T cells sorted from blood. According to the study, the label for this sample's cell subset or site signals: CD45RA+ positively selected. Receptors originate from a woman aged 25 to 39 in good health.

This CDR3 reads CASSQGTSEFTDTQYF. The CDR3, as DNA: TGCGCCAGCAGCCAGGGGACTAGCGAGTTCACAGATACGCAGTATTTT. V is TRBV4-1 and J is TRBJ2-3, with 10 bases matching TRBD2. Germline loops: CDR1 MGHRA, CDR2 YSYEKL. V was clipped by 3 bases and J by 2 bases; unmatched bases: 5. CDR3 size: 16 residues.

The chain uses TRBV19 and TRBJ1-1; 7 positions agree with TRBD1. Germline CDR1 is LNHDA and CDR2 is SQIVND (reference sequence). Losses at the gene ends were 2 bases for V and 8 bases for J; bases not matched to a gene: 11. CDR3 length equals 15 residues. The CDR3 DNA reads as TGTGCCAGTAGTATACCTGAGACAGGGAGGGTAGAAGCTTTCTTT. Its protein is CASSIPETGRVEAFF.

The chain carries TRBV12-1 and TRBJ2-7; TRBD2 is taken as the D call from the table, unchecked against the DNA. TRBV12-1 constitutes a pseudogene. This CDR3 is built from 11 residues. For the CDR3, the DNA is TGTGCCATAGCCCGGCGGGGGCCGCAGTACTTC. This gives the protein CAIARRGPQYF.

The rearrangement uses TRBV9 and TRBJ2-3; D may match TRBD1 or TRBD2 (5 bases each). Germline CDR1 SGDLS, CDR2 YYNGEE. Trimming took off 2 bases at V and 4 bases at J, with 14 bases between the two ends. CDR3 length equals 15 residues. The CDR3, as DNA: TGTGCCAGCAGCGTGGGGGTGGCTGGGGCAGATACGCAGTATTTT. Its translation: CASSVGVAGADTQYF.

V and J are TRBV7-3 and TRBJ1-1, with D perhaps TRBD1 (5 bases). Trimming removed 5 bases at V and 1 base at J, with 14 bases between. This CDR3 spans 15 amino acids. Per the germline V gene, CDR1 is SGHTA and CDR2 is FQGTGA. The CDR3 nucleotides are TGTGCCAGCAGCACCCAAGGGACGGGGAACACTGAAGCTTTCTTT. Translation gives CASSTQGTGNTEAFF.

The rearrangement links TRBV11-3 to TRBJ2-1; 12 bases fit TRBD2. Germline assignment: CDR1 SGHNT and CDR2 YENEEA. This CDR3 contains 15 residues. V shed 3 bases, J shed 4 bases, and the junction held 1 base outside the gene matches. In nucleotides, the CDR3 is TGTGCCAGCAGCTTCGGGACTAGCGGGTACAATGAGCAGTTCTTC. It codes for CASSFGTSGYNEQFF.